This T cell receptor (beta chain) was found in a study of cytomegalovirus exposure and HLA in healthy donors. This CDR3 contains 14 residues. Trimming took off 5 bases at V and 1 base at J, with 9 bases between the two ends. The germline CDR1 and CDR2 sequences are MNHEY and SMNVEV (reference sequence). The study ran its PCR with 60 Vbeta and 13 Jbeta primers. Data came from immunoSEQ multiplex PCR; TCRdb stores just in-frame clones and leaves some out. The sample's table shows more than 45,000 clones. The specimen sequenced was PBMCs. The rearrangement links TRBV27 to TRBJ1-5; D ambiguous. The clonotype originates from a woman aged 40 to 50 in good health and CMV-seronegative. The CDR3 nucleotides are TGTGCCAGCAGTCCATACACCAGCAATCAGCCCCAGCATTTT. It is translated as CASSPYTSNQPQHF.